The rows below give T cell receptor beta chains drawn from one sample of a study of T-cell reconstitution after alpha-beta-depleted transplantation in children. TCRdb re-called the PCR reads with MiXCR, one entry per CDR3 protein. The sample consists of approximately 210,000 distinct CDR3 sequences, over 15% of them appearing once. The specimen comprised PBMCs, mostly from graft donor cells, sampled 360 days after TCRalphabeta/CD19-depleted stem cell transplant. These receptors were collected from a male patient under 10 years old who had a stem cell transplant for acute lymphoblastic leukemia, so the T cells may come from the graft donor. CDR3s include the opening cysteine and the closing phenylalanine or tryptophan.

j_call	cdr3_length	v_call	cdr3_aa
TRBJ1-5	14	TRBV6-5	CASSLSELREPQHF
TRBJ2-1	11	TRBV9	CARTPAPDSFF
TRBJ2-1	15	TRBV3-1	CASSQRREVWAEQFF
TRBJ1-1	15	TRBV5-6	CASSPLGTGNTEAFF
TRBJ1-2	14	TRBV5-1	CASSGALLFYGYTF
TRBJ1-1	16	TRBV5-1	CASSPERGQMNTEAFF
TRBJ2-1	18	TRBV11-1	CASSPVGGRGWKHNEQFF
TRBJ2-5	13	TRBV20-1	CSASGRAEETQYF
TRBJ1-1	14	TRBV3-1	CASSQGSMNTEAFF
TRBJ2-7	14	TRBV29-1	CSVQRGEATYEQYF
TRBJ1-1	14	TRBV12-3/TRBV12-4	CASYRQETNTEAFF
TRBJ2-3	11	TRBV29-1	CSAATTDTQYF
TRBJ2-7	19	TRBV5-6	CASSSPGQGTLWDSYEQYF
TRBJ2-5	13	TRBV20-1	CSARTSGKETQYF
TRBJ2-7	15	TRBV15	CATSEAPGGYYEQYF
TRBJ2-5	13	TRBV5-1	CASSPDRSETQYF
TRBJ2-2	15	TRBV29-1	CSVELNGLGTGELFF
TRBJ2-3	16	TRBV10-2	CASSEPGRTLTDTQYF